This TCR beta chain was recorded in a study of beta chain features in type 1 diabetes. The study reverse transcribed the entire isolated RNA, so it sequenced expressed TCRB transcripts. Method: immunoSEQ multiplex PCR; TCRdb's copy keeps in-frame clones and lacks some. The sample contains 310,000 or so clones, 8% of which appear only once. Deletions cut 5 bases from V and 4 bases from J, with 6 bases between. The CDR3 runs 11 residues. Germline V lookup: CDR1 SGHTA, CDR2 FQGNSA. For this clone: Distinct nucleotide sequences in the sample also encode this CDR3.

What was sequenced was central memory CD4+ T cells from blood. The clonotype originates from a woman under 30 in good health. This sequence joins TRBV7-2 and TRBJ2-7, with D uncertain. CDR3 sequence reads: CASSPGYEQYF. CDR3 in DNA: TGTGCCAGCAGCCCTGGTTACGAGCAGTACTTC.